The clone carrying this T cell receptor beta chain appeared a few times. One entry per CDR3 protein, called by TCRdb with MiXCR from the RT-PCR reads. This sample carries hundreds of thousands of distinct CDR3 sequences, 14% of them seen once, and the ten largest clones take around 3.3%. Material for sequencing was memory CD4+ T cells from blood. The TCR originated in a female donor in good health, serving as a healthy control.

Here the CDR3 reads CASSPHRDMNTEAFF. The CDR3 DNA is TGTGCCAGCAGTCCCCACAGGGACATGAACACTGAAGCTTTCTTT. J is TRBJ1-1 and V is TRBV6-2 or TRBV6-3; weak D call: TRBD1 (6 bases). This CDR3 region has 15 residues. From germline, CDR1 is MNHEY and CDR2 SVGEGT. Deletions cut 5 bases from V and 0 bases from J, with 13 bases between.